The TCR beta chain described here comes from a study of shared clonotypes between healthy human individuals (dated by TCRdb to about 2020). Regarding the complete study: The cohort comprised a couple of women and a few men aged 18 to 49 years. To estimate repertoire size and how much clonotype sharing occurs between individuals, the study deeply sequenced the blood TCR repertoires of about 5 healthy adults. Libraries were prepared and TCR repertoires were sequenced by different laboratories using diverse techniques, in order to increase sequencing depth and limit assay-specific biases. Each donor's leukapheresis produced roughly between roughly 0.9 and 9 billion PBMCs. Paper-wide results and their limitations: Based on pairwise subsampling, the degree of clonotype sharing among donors was expected to be affected by sequencing depth. Because the study included only a small number of donors, the genetic and exposure-history diversity represented was limited. Sampling was restricted to blood, and TCR repertoires in tissues likely differ from the TCR repertoires found in blood.

Donors were healthy HIV-negative adults with no recently reported acute infections or vaccinations. Every donor was a Caucasian adult living in Nashville, Tennessee, USA. For unsorted samples, 90 million to 95 million PBMCs were counted, and genomic DNA was extracted using the QIAamp DNA Blood Mini kit. Blood was collected by leukapheresis, and PBMCs were isolated by Ficoll-Histopaque density gradient centrifugation and then cryopreserved in liquid nitrogen vapor phase. Concerning this clone: It has no known antigen specificity. Base qualities were left out, and no much larger clone turns up one base away.

TCR CDR3 regions were amplified from genomic DNA by multiplex PCR using the deep immunoSEQ assay. Extracted genomic DNA from each cell subset was spread evenly across all wells of several immunoSEQ 96-well plates, with each plate serving as a replicate. For unsorted PBMC, each replicate PCR was loaded with approximately 0.3 ug genomic DNA, equivalent to tens of thousands of T cell genomes. Genomic DNA from unsorted PBMC was sequenced over ten immunoSEQ deep assay plates. The purified libraries were quantified using a Qubit 3.0 fluorometer, sized with a Bioanalyzer 2100, and then quantified again using the KAPA Library Quantification kit. A separate single-read 150-cycle Illumina NextSeq 550 flow cell was used to sequence each immunoSEQ 96-well plate. The paper's data handling went like this. Because the immunoSEQ output included only junctional sequences and no quality scores, the filtering could not be the same as the filtering used for full-length reads. To assign V/J genes and CDR3, sequences were annotated against IMGT germline references using PyIR, a Python wrapper for IgBLAST v1.9. Any read was removed if the V/J assignment was weak (E-value above 1e-6), the CDR3 was missing, or the read contained stop codons, out-of-frame junctions, or ambiguous translated residues. A V3J clonotype was defined by an identical inferred V gene, J gene, and CDR3 amino acid sequence. Percentage overlap between repertoires was calculated by dividing the number of shared unique clonotypes by the size of the smaller repertoire. Repertoire richness was assessed with RTK rarefaction, the Chao1 estimator, and Recon v2.1 estimates of unobserved clonotypes. This immuneACCESS table, as held by TCRdb, lists in-frame sequences with V and J called but not all clones. Of the missing ones, under half trace to an unresolved V gene in checked studies; the others have no known cause. D and trimming come from the DNA, and the V and J calls and clone size come from that table. Recorded for this sample are 550,000 to 600,000 clones; around 76% of them occurred a single time. Around 11% of the sample is in the top ten clones.

The sequencing sample was made of PBMCs. The sequence came from a woman between 40 and 55 years old in good health. Some clones in this sample may be carry-over from other donors' samples.

The CDR3 has the sequence CATSSDLGDPVNTGELFF. The nucleotide sequence is given as TGTGCCACCAGCAGCGATCTGGGAGACCCGGTGAACACCGGGGAGCTGTTTTTT. Recombination joined TRBV15 with TRBJ2-2; D gene: possibly TRBD2, on 5 matching bases. Spanning cysteine to phenylalanine, the CDR3 consists of 18 amino acids. CDR3 DNA only is kept here, 54 bases in frame from base 1. The germline V gene (reference sequence) gives CDR1 as LNHNV and CDR2 as YYDKDF. V lost 3 bases and J lost 1 base; the stretch between them is 18 bases long.